The 6 T cell receptor beta chains below come from one sample, sequenced in a study of CD8+CD57+ T cells in acquired aplastic anemia. TCR beta VDJ and CDR3 profiles were obtained from a genomic DNA template. TCRdb redid the calling of the reads with MiXCR, one entry per CDR3 protein. The sample has 100,000 to 150,000 distinct CDR3 sequences; roughly two fifths are singletons. The sequenced material came from sorted CD4+, CD8+, or CD8+CD57+ T cells (not recorded which) from PBMCs. The receptors originated from a human donor in good health, serving as a control.

The table lists this clonotype with many counts. The rearrangement uses TRBV10-3 and TRBJ2-7; 12 bases map to TRBD2. The J segment lost 9 bases and the V segment lost 0 bases, leaving 3 bases of the junction unmatched. CDR1 is ENHRY and CDR2 is SYGVKD in the germline V gene. The CDR3 sequence is 14 residues long. The CDR3 loop is CAISESTSGSSQYF. CDR3 in DNA: TGTGCCATCAGTGAGTCGACTAGCGGGAGCTCGCAGTACTTC.

The V and J genes are TRBV10-3 and TRBJ1-3, with D possibly being TRBD1 (6 bases). CDR1 is ENHRY and CDR2 is SYGVKD in the germline V gene. V lost 0 bases and J lost 8, with 14 bases in between. The CDR3 loop spans 15 amino acids. The CDR3 coding sequence is TGTGCCATCAGTGAGTCAGAGGGGGTTAAGGACACCATATATTTT. Translation gives CAISESEGVKDTIYF.

The genes are TRBV19 and TRBJ2-7; D is unclear. The germline CDR1 and CDR2 sequences are LNHDA and SQIVND (reference sequence). V lost 1 base and J 4 bases, leaving 11 bases between the germline ends. CDR3 length: 14 amino acids. The CDR3 nucleotides read TGTGCCAGTAGTATAGTAATTTGGGAATACGAGCAGTACTTC. It codes for CASSIVIWEYEQYF.

This clonotype is medium-sized within its sample. The DNA for the CDR3 is TGTGCCATCAGTGAGCCGGACAGCAACTATGGCTACACCTTC. This encodes CAISEPDSNYGYTF. This chain links TRBV10-3 with TRBJ1-2; tentatively, D is TRBD1 (6 bases). The length of the CDR3 is 14 residues. The V gene's germline CDR1 is ENHRY and CDR2 SYGVKD. The V and J ends lost 2 bases and 2 bases respectively, with 9 bases between them.

A word on this clonotype: A single base separates this from a much larger clone, so it may be a read error. The gene calls are TRBV20-1 and TRBJ2-2; the D gene could be TRBD1 or TRBD2 (5 bases each). V was cut by 1 base and J by 4 bases, with 13 bases left in between. The CDR3 loop spans 15 amino acids. CDR1 is DFQATT and CDR2 is SNEGSKA in the germline V gene (reference sequence). The CDR3 protein is CSARAGASRTGELFF. For the CDR3, the DNA is TGCAGTGCTAGAGCCGGGGCTAGTCGCACCGGGGAGCTGTTTTTT.

This clonotype was recorded at least ten times. The chain joins TRBV12-3 or TRBV12-4 to TRBJ1-1, with 7 nucleotides matching TRBD1. Trimming removed 7 bases from V and 5 bases from J; junction bases left unmatched: 7. The CDR3 extends over 13 amino acids. The CDR3, as DNA: TGTGCCAGCACCACGGCAGGGGGGACTGAAGCTTTCTTT. Encoded protein: CASTTAGGTEAFF.